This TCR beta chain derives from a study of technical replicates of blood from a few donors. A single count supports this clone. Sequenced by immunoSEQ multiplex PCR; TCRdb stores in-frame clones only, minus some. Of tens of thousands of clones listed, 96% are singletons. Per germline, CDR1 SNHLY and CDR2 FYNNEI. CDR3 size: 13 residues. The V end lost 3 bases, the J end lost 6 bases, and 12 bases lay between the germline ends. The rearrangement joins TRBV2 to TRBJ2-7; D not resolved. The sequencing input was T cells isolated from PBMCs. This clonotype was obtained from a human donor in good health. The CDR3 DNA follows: TGTGCCAGCAGTGACGGTTCGGGTTTCGAGCAGTACTTC. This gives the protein CASSDGSGFEQYF.